The entry below gives a single TCR beta chain sequence along with its context. Its cognate antigen is unknown. The same CDR3 can be traced to other DNA sequences in this sample. The sample belongs to a study of somatic mutations in cytotoxic T cells in rheumatoid arthritis. The wider study: A roughly 32 ml EDTA sample of patient blood was drawn right after diagnosis, before any treatment.

General study points: CD8+ clonality rose with age in rheumatoid arthritis patients, not healthy controls. Antigens recognized by the expanded CD8+ clones were unknown.

From germline, CDR1 is LNHNV and CDR2 YYDKDF (reference sequence). V was trimmed by 2 bases and J by 1 base, leaving 17 bases between them. This CDR3 has 17 amino acids. Only in-frame clones appear in the TCRdb table, and some are missing; sequencing was by immunoSEQ multiplex PCR. The sample records 7,000 to 8,000 clones, roughly nine tenths being singletons. Positive magnetic bead selection, which isolated the CD4+ and CD8+ cells, was followed by a flow cytometry check of purity. The source of this sequence is a man aged 35 to 55 with rheumatoid arthritis. Sequenced: CD8+ T cells sorted from blood. The genes are TRBV15 and TRBJ1-1; D perhaps matches TRBD1 (6 bases). CDR3 protein: CATSRSGASGRNTEAFF. The CDR3 nucleotides read TGTGCCACCAGCAGATCAGGGGCTAGCGGGCGGAACACTGAAGCTTTCTTT.